This TCR beta chain was identified in a study of CD8+CD57+ T cells in acquired aplastic anemia. The wider study: Mean DNA quantity obtained from sorted CD4+ and CD8+ cells was about 3.2 ug.

V lost 7 bases, J lost 2 bases, and 9 bases lay in between. There are 12 residues in the CDR3. Germline values: CDR1 ENHRY, CDR2 SYGVKD. Genomic DNA was employed as the template in profiling TCR beta VDJ and CDR3. TCRdb analysed the reads with MiXCR anew, one entry per CDR3 protein. This sample carries around 180,000 distinct CDR3 sequences, 64% of them seen once, and the ten largest clones take around 42%. The rearrangement uses TRBV10-3 and TRBJ2-7, with D tentatively TRBD1 (5 bases). Sequenced input: sorted CD4+, CD8+, or CD8+CD57+ T cells (not recorded which) from PBMCs. The sequence derives from a human donor with severe aplastic anemia or a healthy control (not recorded which). CDR3 region: CAIMDNPYEQYF. DNA of the CDR3: TGTGCCATCATGGACAACCCCTACGAGCAGTACTTC.